Below are 29 T cell receptor beta chains sequenced from a single sample in a study of vaccination and CD4 T cells after COVID-19. These TCRs' antigens remain unknown. Researchers used the Oncomine TCR Beta short-read assay to sequence DNA from cultured CD4+ T cells. One entry per CDR3 protein, called by TCRdb with MiXCR from the PCR reads. The table shows around 10,000 distinct CDR3 sequences, with about 51% occurring only once. Treatment defined: roughly 10-day PBMC culture with coronavirus spike peptide pools or control peptides (ViraFEST assay). The sample taken for sequencing was CD4+ T cells from blood, cultured in vitro. All receptors come from a human donor who had recovered from COVID-19.

In this sample, this clonotype is medium-sized. J is TRBJ1-5 and V is TRBV20-1, with D perhaps matching TRBD1 (5 bases). Per the germline V gene, CDR1 is DFQATT and CDR2 is SNEGSKA (reference sequence). V shed 5 bases and J shed 5 bases, with 16 bases lying between them. The CDR3 sequence is 14 residues long. In DNA, the CDR3 is TGCAGTGCTTTAGGGCAGGGTAGAGATCAGCCCCAGCATTTT. Its translation: CSALGQGRDQPQHF.

The rearrangement links TRBV7-2 to TRBJ2-3; D is unresolved. With 1 base removed from V and 0 bases from J, the gap between germline ends came to 5 bases. This CDR3 region has 14 residues. CDR1 and CDR2 (germline): SGHTA, FQGNSA. CDR3 sequence (DNA): TGTGCCAGCAGCTTAGTCAGAAGCACAGATACGCAGTATTTT. It codes for CASSLVRSTDTQYF.

In DNA, the CDR3 is TGCAGCGTTGAAGTAGGGACAGGAGACACTGAAGCTTTCTTT. Protein product: CSVEVGTGDTEAFF. The chain uses TRBV29-1 and TRBJ1-1; the match to TRBD1 covers 8 bases. CDR1 SQVTM and CDR2 ANQGSEA come from the germline V gene. V lost 1 base and J lost 3; bases outside the gene matches: 4. The CDR3 totals 14 residues. The entire variable domain, with the rest obtained from reference TRBV29-1 and TRBJ1-1, is as follows: SAVISQKPSRDICQRGTSLTIQCQVDSQVTMMFWYRQQPGQSLTLIATANQGSEATYESGFVIDKFPISRPNLTFSTLTVSNMSPEDSSIYLCSVEVGTGDTEAFFGQGTRLTVV.

This clonotype was recorded a few times. The gene calls are TRBV2 and TRBJ2-1; 11 positions match TRBD1. Looked up from germline, CDR1 is SNHLY and CDR2 is FYNNEI. CDR3 length equals 16 residues. V trimming: 4 bases; J trimming: 10 bases; junction bases outside the gene matches: 12. CDR3 amino acids: CASSGLGGTGGYEQFF. The CDR3 DNA sequence: TGTGCCAGCAGTGGATTGGGAGGGACAGGGGGATACGAGCAGTTCTTC.

V and J are TRBV24-1 and TRBJ2-2; weak D call: TRBD2 (5 bases). This CDR3 has 17 residues. V lost 9 bases to trimming and J lost 2 bases, with 21 bases between them. The germline V gene encodes CDR1 KGHDR and CDR2 SFDVKD. Here the CDR3 reads CATGSVYGGYNTGELFF. The CDR3 nucleotides are TGTGCCACCGGGAGTGTATACGGAGGCTACAACACCGGGGAGCTGTTTTTT.

This chain joins TRBV6-1 and TRBJ1-2, with 11 bases matching TRBD1. Trimming took 5 bases from V and 2 from J; bases not matched to a gene: 1. Germline V gene lookup returns CDR1 MNHNS and CDR2 SASEGT. This CDR3 has 14 residues. The CDR3: CASSRDRGNYGYTF. Here the CDR3 DNA reads TGTGCCAGCAGTAGGGACAGGGGGAACTATGGCTACACCTTC.

The V gene is TRBV6-1, the J gene TRBJ1-2; TRBD1 might be the D (5 bases). CDR1 is MNHNS and CDR2 is SASEGT in the germline V gene. V gave up 6 bases and J gave up 6 bases, with 14 bases separating them. The CDR3 is 13 amino acids. Written as DNA, the CDR3 is TGTGCCAGCAGGCGGCAGGGCTATCATGGCTACACCTTC. The encoded protein is CASRRQGYHGYTF.

The table lists this clonotype with a few counts. For the CDR3, the DNA is TGCGCCAGCGCGGGGACAGGGCAGTTCTTC. Amino acids: CASAGTGQFF. The chain is built from TRBV23-1 and TRBJ2-1; 8 bases are a match to TRBD1. TRBV23-1 is identified as an open reading frame with a role that is uncertain. V gave up 8 bases and J gave up 12 bases; unmatched junction bases: 3. This CDR3 comprises 10 residues.

The chain combines TRBV2 with TRBJ1-5; D ambiguous. The CDR3 loop spans 14 amino acids. CDR1 SNHLY and CDR2 FYNNEI come from the germline V gene. Trimming pared 4 bases from V and 0 bases from J, leaving 7 bases between. The chain's CDR3 is CASSVGSSNQPQHF. The CDR3 coding sequence is TGTGCCAGCAGTGTTGGCAGTAGCAATCAGCCCCAGCATTTT.

The chain uses TRBV7-9 and TRBJ2-3; 13 nucleotides line up with TRBD2. The CDR3 spans 15 residues. The germline CDR1 and CDR2 sequences are SEHNR and FQNEAQ (reference sequence). The V segment lost 3 bases and the J segment 9 bases; nucleotides outside the gene matches: 6. Written as DNA, the CDR3 is TGTGCCAGCAGCTTGGGGACTAGCGGGATAGGAACGCAGTATTTT. This codes for CASSLGTSGIGTQYF.

V and J are TRBV20-1 and TRBJ1-5, with D possibly matching TRBD1 (5 bases). Deletions cut 2 bases from V and 9 bases from J, with 11 bases between. In germline, CDR1 is DFQATT, CDR2 SNEGSKA (reference sequence). The CDR3 covers 12 residues. The CDR3: CSARQGSGPQHF. As DNA, the CDR3 is TGCAGTGCTAGACAGGGTTCGGGGCCCCAGCATTTT.

The chain recombines TRBV5-1 with TRBJ2-5; D assignment may be TRBD1 or TRBD2 (5 bases each). The CDR3 is 15 amino acids. Between the trimmed V and J ends, which lost 0 bases and 4 bases, there was a span of 13 bases. Germline CDR1 reads SGHRS; CDR2 reads YFSETQ. The CDR3 loop is CASSLGGTSLETQYF. In nucleotides, the CDR3 is TGCGCCAGCAGCTTGGGGGGGACGTCTCTAGAGACCCAGTACTTC.

This clonotype was seen just once. The chain employs TRBV20-1 and TRBJ1-4; 9 bases fit TRBD1. The V segment lost 4 bases and the J segment 8 bases; nucleotides outside the gene matches: 5. The CDR3 is 13 residues long. CDR1 is DFQATT and CDR2 is SNEGSKA in the germline V gene (reference sequence). For the CDR3, the DNA is TGCAGTGCTAAACGACAGGGGGGAGAAAAACTGTTTTTT. Its protein product is CSAKRQGGEKLFF.

This rearrangement joins TRBV27 to TRBJ1-1; tentative D call: TRBD1 (6 bases). Germline values: CDR1 MNHEY, CDR2 SMNVEV (reference sequence). The CDR3 runs to 17 residues. V gave up 5 bases and J gave up 4 bases, with 23 bases separating them. The CDR3 bases are TGTGCCAGCAGTAACGATCCCCAGGGGATAGGGGGCACTGAAGCTTTCTTT. Translated: CASSNDPQGIGGTEAFF.

The chain uses TRBV19 and TRBJ2-3; D remains ambiguous. CDR3 size: 15 residues. The germline V gene has CDR1 LNHDA and CDR2 SQIVND (reference sequence). Deletions cut 6 bases from V and 2 bases from J, with 15 bases between. The CDR3 loop reads CASSYTRLVTDTQYF. In nucleotides, the CDR3 is TGTGCCAGTAGCTACACAAGGCTCGTCACAGATACGCAGTATTTT.

The chain uses TRBV2 and TRBJ2-2; 8 nucleotides match TRBD2. Germline-derived CDR1 and CDR2 are SNHLY and FYNNEI. This CDR3 contains 15 residues. With 6 bases clipped from V and 1 base from J, the junction kept 4 bases outside the gene matches. CDR3 in amino acids: CASRTSGGNTGELFF. The CDR3 nucleotides are TGTGCCAGCAGGACGAGCGGGGGGAACACCGGGGAGCTGTTTTTT.

This sequence joins TRBV28 and TRBJ2-5; 8 bases are shared with TRBD1. The ends lost 9 bases at V and 4 bases at J; junction bases unmatched: 16. The CDR3 extends over 16 amino acids. Per the germline V gene, CDR1 is MDHEN and CDR2 is SYDVKM. The CDR3 sequence is CASTTRRGQIGETQYF. CDR3 DNA: TGTGCCAGTACCACCCGCAGGGGGCAAATTGGAGAGACCCAGTACTTC.

The chain uses TRBV7-2 and TRBJ2-5, with TRBD2 identical over 10 bases. Unmatched junction bases numbered 14, after V lost 5 bases and J lost 5 bases. CDR3 size: 17 residues. The V gene's germline CDR1 is SGHTA and CDR2 FQGNSA. CDR3 DNA sequence: TGTGCCAGCAGCCCCCTCCGATTAGCGGGGGGCCTTGAGACCCAGTACTTC. It codes for CASSPLRLAGGLETQYF.

This chain connects TRBV4-1 to TRBJ2-2; D gene ambiguous. The germline CDR1 and CDR2 sequences are MGHRA and YSYEKL. V lost 1 base to trimming and J lost 3 bases, with 9 bases between them. The CDR3 is 15 amino acids. This CDR3 is CASSQGHGDTGELFF. The CDR3 DNA sequence: TGCGCCAGCAGCCAAGGTCACGGTGACACCGGGGAGCTGTTTTTT.

The chain is built from TRBV2 and TRBJ2-7; D remains ambiguous. Germline V gives CDR1 SNHLY, CDR2 FYNNEI. Trimming pared 3 bases from V and 2 bases from J, leaving 14 bases between. The CDR3 length is 15 residues. CDR3 sequence: CASSDPVESPYEQYF. CDR3 bases: TGTGCCAGCAGTGATCCGGTAGAGTCCCCCTACGAGCAGTACTTC.

CDR3 region: CSAPGQGNTEAFF. For the CDR3, the DNA is TGCAGTGCTCCCGGCCAGGGCAACACTGAAGCTTTCTTT. J is TRBJ1-1 and V is TRBV20-1; tentatively, D is TRBD1 (5 bases). Germline V gene sequence: CDR1 DFQATT, CDR2 SNEGSKA (reference sequence). V was pared by 5 bases and J by 2 bases, with 12 bases between. CDR3 size: 13 residues.

The rearrangement uses TRBV20-1 and TRBJ2-3; no definite D call. This CDR3 contains 11 residues. Germline V gene sequence: CDR1 DFQATT, CDR2 SNEGSKA (reference sequence). Trimming shortened V by 2 bases and J by 6 bases, and 6 bases separated the two germline ends. CDR3 sequence (DNA): TGCAGTGCTAGATCTGATGATACGCAGTATTTT. Translated: CSARSDDTQYF.

CDR3 bases: TGTGCCAGCAGTTACTCCGGACTAGCGAGTACCTACGAGCAGTACTTC. Protein sequence: CASSYSGLASTYEQYF. This sequence joins TRBV6-2 or TRBV6-3 and TRBJ2-7; the match to TRBD2 covers 9 bases. CDR3 length: 16 residues. With 0 bases clipped from V and 2 bases from J, the junction kept 5 bases outside the gene matches. The germline V gene encodes CDR1 MNHEY and CDR2 SVGEGT.

This clonotype is labeled as medium-sized (0.01 to 0.1%). One end of the junction fails to match germline, which may point to a read error. This chain connects TRBV27 to TRBJ1-2; 7 bases fit TRBD1. Looked up from germline, CDR1 is MNHEY and CDR2 is SMNVEV (reference sequence). This CDR3 comprises 9 residues. The CDR3 sequence is CARRRQGAF. CDR3 DNA: TGTGCCAGAAGAAGACAGGGCGCCTTC.

The chain has TRBV10-2 and TRBJ1-6, with TRBD1 identical over 7 bases. Germline-derived CDR1 and CDR2 are WSHSY and SAAADI. This CDR3 comprises 20 residues. V gave up 5 bases and J gave up 0 bases; unmatched junction bases: 16. The CDR3 region is CASSFSGRGSKNSYNSPLHF. As DNA, the CDR3 is TGCGCCAGCAGTTTCTCGGGCAGGGGGTCAAAAAACTCCTATAATTCACCCCTCCACTTT.

The chain joins TRBV30 to TRBJ1-3; D call uncertain. V was shortened by 1 base and J by 3 bases, with 1 base between the two germline ends. Germline V CDR1 and CDR2: GTSNPN, SVGIG (reference sequence). CDR3 size: 11 residues. CDR3 loop: CAWSGGNTIYF. The CDR3 bases are TGTGCCTGGAGTGGTGGAAACACCATATATTTT.

This chain joins TRBV4-1 and TRBJ1-5; TRBD1 might be the D (6 bases). CDR1 is MGHRA, CDR2 YSYEKL, per germline. This CDR3 has 17 amino acids. The germline V and J ends were trimmed by 5 bases and 5 bases, with 22 bases remaining between them. The CDR3 DNA sequence: TGCGCCAGCAGCGCTCCCACGGGGAGGGGGTTTGATCAGCCCCAGCATTTT. Encoded protein: CASSAPTGRGFDQPQHF.

The rearrangement links TRBV28 to TRBJ2-7, with unresolved D. The V gene's germline CDR1 is MDHEN and CDR2 SYDVKM. The length of the CDR3 is 11 residues. Trimming left V 6 bases short and J 4 bases short, with 7 bases between. The CDR3, as DNA: TGTGCCAGCAGGATGAATTACGAGCAGTACTTC. It codes for CASRMNYEQYF.

The chain uses TRBV20-1 and TRBJ1-1; 11 nucleotides agree with TRBD1. The CDR3 loop spans 12 amino acids. The germline gives CDR1 DFQATT, CDR2 SNEGSKA (reference sequence). With V trimmed by 5 bases and J by 5 bases, 1 base remained unmatched. The CDR3 reads CSAGTGGTEAFF. The DNA of the CDR3 is TGCAGTGCTGGGACAGGGGGGACTGAAGCTTTCTTT.